Below, 18 T cell receptor beta chains from the same sample are listed, as sequenced in a study of OX40 agonist ivuxolimab in advanced cancers. Method: immunoSEQ multiplex PCR; TCRdb's copy keeps in-frame clones and lacks some. The data show around 79,000 clones, roughly 88% seen once. The sample here was CD4+ or CD8+ T cells sorted from blood, taken in a trial of the OX40 agonist ivuxolimab. These receptors all come from an adult with an advanced solid tumor such as melanoma, head and neck, liver or kidney cancer.

The chain links TRBV19 to TRBJ2-1, with 10 bases fitting TRBD2. The CDR3 is 15 residues long. Germline loops: CDR1 LNHDA, CDR2 SQIVND (reference sequence). V lost 4 bases, J lost 5 bases, and 5 bases stayed unmatched. The CDR3 loop is CASSRTSGGNNEQFF. The CDR3 DNA reads TGTGCCAGTAGTAGGACTAGCGGAGGGAACAATGAGCAGTTCTTC. Variable domain in full (rest from reference TRBV19 and TRBJ2-1): DGGITQSPKYLFRKEGQNVTLSCEQNLNHDAMYWYRQDPGQGLRLIYYSQIVNDFQKGDIAEGYSVSREKKESFPLTVTSAQKNPTAFYLCASSRTSGGNNEQFFGPGTRLTVL.

The chain links TRBV4-2 to TRBJ2-1; the match to TRBD2 covers 8 bases. The CDR3 runs to 17 residues. The V gene end was trimmed by 0 bases and the J gene end by 5 bases; junction bases not matched to a gene: 9. From germline, CDR1 is LGHNA and CDR2 YNFKEQ. The DNA for the CDR3 is TGTGCCAGCAGCCAAGATTTAGTAGTAGCGGGAAACAATGAGCAGTTCTTC. This encodes CASSQDLVVAGNNEQFF.

This clone was seen more than once but under ten times. This chain joins TRBV29-1 and TRBJ2-1; D may be TRBD1 (5 bases). The germline CDR1 and CDR2 sequences are SQVTM and ANQGSEA. CDR3 size: 12 residues. V gave up 4 bases and J gave up 4 bases, with 8 bases separating them. CDR3 in DNA: TGCAGCGTTGCCTCAGGGTACAATGAGCAGTTCTTC. It codes for CSVASGYNEQFF.

The chain employs TRBV6-1 and TRBJ1-2; a weak D match, TRBD1 (5 bases). V lost 2 bases and J 6 bases, leaving 19 bases between the germline ends. This CDR3 has 16 residues. The germline gives CDR1 MNHNS, CDR2 SASEGT. In nucleotides, the CDR3 is TGTGCCAGCAGTGAATCTCTCATGGGGCCCGGCCATGGCTACACCTTC. It codes for CASSESLMGPGHGYTF.

This chain connects TRBV4-1 to TRBJ2-1, with TRBD2 as a possible D gene (5 bases). V lost 5 bases and J lost 1, with 9 bases in between. CDR1 and CDR2 from the germline V gene are MGHRA and YSYEKL. This CDR3 is 14 amino acids long. The CDR3 nucleotides are TGCGCCAGCAGCTCTAGCCAATCCTACAATGAGCAGTTCTTC. It encodes CASSSSQSYNEQFF.

The rearrangement joins TRBV5-1 to TRBJ2-1, with 9 bases matching TRBD1. The CDR3 is 16 amino acids. In germline, CDR1 is SGHRS, CDR2 YFSETQ. The J segment lost 5 bases and the V segment lost 4 bases, leaving 10 bases of the junction unmatched. The CDR3 coding sequence is TGCGCCAGCAGCCAGGACAGGGGCAGGGGGAACAATGAGCAGTTCTTC. Its protein is CASSQDRGRGNNEQFF.

J is TRBJ1-1 and V is TRBV28, with D hard to call. Trimming cost V 6 bases and J 2 bases, with 13 bases left between them. Germline V gene sequence: CDR1 MDHEN, CDR2 SYDVKM. The CDR3 has 14 residues. CDR3 in amino acids: CASSPPPGNTEAFF. The DNA of the CDR3 is TGTGCCAGCAGCCCTCCCCCGGGTAACACTGAAGCTTTCTTT.

The genes are TRBV19 and TRBJ2-3, with D possibly being TRBD1 or TRBD2 (5 bases each). Trimming removed 7 bases at V and 6 bases at J, with 17 bases between. This CDR3 region has 14 residues. Germline V gene data show CDR1 as LNHDA and CDR2 as SQIVND (reference sequence). The CDR3 bases are TGTGCCAGTAAACCGGGACCGACCAGCGATACGCAGTATTTT. Translation gives CASKPGPTSDTQYF. Full variable domain (missing parts from reference TRBV19 and TRBJ2-3): DGGITQSPKYLFRKEGQNVTLSCEQNLNHDAMYWYRQDPGQGLRLIYYSQIVNDFQKGDIAEGYSVSREKKESFPLTVTSAQKNPTAFYLCASKPGPTSDTQYFGPGTRLTVL.

This sequence joins TRBV11-2 and TRBJ2-7; D perhaps matches TRBD2 (7 bases). Germline V gene data show CDR1 as SGHAT and CDR2 as FQNNGV. This CDR3 comprises 13 residues. Trimming left V 5 bases short and J 5 bases short, with 13 bases between. Written as DNA, the CDR3 is TGTGCCAGCAGCCCTCACGGGGGGCACGAGCAGTACTTC. The encoded protein is CASSPHGGHEQYF. The full variable domain, rest sourced from reference TRBV11-2 and TRBJ2-7, is EAGVAQSPRYKIIEKRQSVAFWCNPISGHATLYWYQQILGQGPKLLIQFQNNGVVDDSQLPKDRFSAERLKGVDSTLKIQPAKLEDSAVYLCASSPHGGHEQYFGPGTRLTVT.

V gene TRBV11-2 combines with J gene TRBJ2-7; perhaps TRBD2 as D (6 bases). The ends were cut back, 1 base at V and 4 bases at J, with 14 bases in the middle. CDR3 length equals 15 residues. Germline CDR1 and CDR2: SGHAT and FQNNGV. The CDR3 region is CASSLAASAQYEQYF. CDR3 sequence (DNA): TGTGCCAGCAGCTTAGCGGCTAGCGCGCAGTACGAGCAGTACTTC.

The CDR3 protein is CASSALGQQNYGYTF. CDR3 nucleotides: TGTGCCAGCAGTGCTTTGGGACAGCAAAACTATGGCTACACCTTC. The chain combines TRBV2 with TRBJ1-2; the match to TRBD1 covers 7 bases. Germline values: CDR1 SNHLY, CDR2 FYNNEI. There are 15 residues in the CDR3. After removal of 4 bases from V and 2 bases from J, the junction contained 7 bases not matched to a gene. Together with reference TRBV2 and TRBJ1-2, the CDR3 gives the full variable domain: EPEVTQTPSHQVTQMGQEVILRCVPISNHLYFYWYRQILGQKVEFLVSFYNNEISEKSEIFDDQFSVERPDGSNFTLKIRSTKLEDSAMYFCASSALGQQNYGYTFGSGTRLTVV.

Only one count was recorded for this clone. This chain uses TRBV2 with TRBJ2-7; 7 bases are a match to TRBD1. V shed 5 bases and J 2 bases; nucleotides not matched to a gene: 6. This CDR3 comprises 14 residues. Germline lookup yields CDR1 SNHLY and CDR2 FYNNEI. CDR3 sequence (DNA): TGTGCCAGCAGTCGTTGGGACAGTCCCTACGAGCAGTACTTC. The encoded protein is CASSRWDSPYEQYF.

This chain links TRBV5-1 with TRBJ1-1; D is unresolved. Germline CDR1 and CDR2: SGHRS and YFSETQ. The CDR3 runs to 13 residues. V was cut by 5 bases and J by 0 bases, with 8 bases left in between. Here the CDR3 DNA reads TGCGCCAGCAGAATATCCATGAACACTGAAGCTTTCTTT. Its translation is CASRISMNTEAFF.

V usage is TRBV5-1 and J usage is TRBJ2-1; TRBD2 matches at 9 bases. The CDR3 length is 16 residues. CDR1 and CDR2 from the germline V gene are SGHRS and YFSETQ. J was trimmed by 4 bases and V by 0 bases; bases with no gene match: 5. CDR3 protein: CASSLEGLAGYNEQFF. The CDR3, as DNA: TGCGCCAGCAGCTTGGAAGGGCTAGCGGGATACAATGAGCAGTTCTTC.

The V and J genes are TRBV15 and TRBJ2-7; D may match TRBD1 or TRBD2 (6 bases each). This CDR3 spans 12 amino acids. V dropped 1 base and J dropped 9 bases, with 10 bases sitting between them. The germline V gene has CDR1 LNHNV and CDR2 YYDKDF (reference sequence). CDR3 sequence: CATSRAGGGQYF. The CDR3 region has the DNA TGTGCCACCAGCAGAGCCGGGGGCGGGCAGTACTTC.

The V call is TRBV18, the J call TRBJ2-5; 11 nucleotides agree with TRBD1. V lost 3 bases to trimming and J lost 4 bases; unmatched junction nucleotides: 7. The CDR3 contains 16 residues. Germline assignment: CDR1 KGHSH and CDR2 LQKENI. The CDR3 is CASSPSRGTGGETQYF. DNA of the CDR3: TGTGCCAGCTCACCCTCTCGGGGGACAGGGGGAGAGACCCAGTACTTC. Filled out from reference TRBV18 and TRBJ2-5, the complete variable domain reads NAGVMQNPRHLVRRRGQEARLRCSPMKGHSHVYWYRQLPEEGLKFMVYLQKENIIDESGMPKERFSAEFPKEGPSILRIQQVVRGDSAAYFCASSPSRGTGGETQYFGPGTRLLVL.

The genes are TRBV4-2 and TRBJ2-1, with D unclear. V shed 1 base and J shed 9 bases, with 13 bases lying between them. CDR3 length equals 14 residues. Germline lookup yields CDR1 LGHNA and CDR2 YNFKEQ. CDR3 protein: CASSQVLVLGEQFF. The CDR3 DNA sequence: TGTGCCAGCAGCCAAGTTCTGGTTTTAGGTGAGCAGTTCTTC.

This sequence joins TRBV5-1 and TRBJ2-1, with D uncertain. The germline gives CDR1 SGHRS, CDR2 YFSETQ. V gave up 0 bases and J gave up 5 bases, with 9 bases separating them. The CDR3 loop spans 14 amino acids. CDR3 region: CASSLVQQNNEQFF. The CDR3 DNA sequence: TGCGCCAGCAGCTTGGTTCAGCAGAACAATGAGCAGTTCTTC.